The 13 T cell receptor beta chains below come from one sample, sequenced in a study of shared clonotypes between healthy human individuals (TCRdb year 2020). The library was generated by the immunoSEQ multiplex PCR assay. Imported from immuneACCESS, the table was reduced by TCRdb to in-frame sequences with V and J called. These copies leave out some clones; in studies compared against another copy, an unresolved V gene accounts for under half, and the cause of the remainder is not known. This sample lists roughly 2.1 million clones; 90% to 95% were detected once. The ten largest clones represent roughly 1.7% of the sample. CD8 naive samples were obtained by positive selection for CCR7 among CD45RO-negative cells, yielding a CD45RA+CCR7+ population from which TemRA cells were excluded. The specimen sequenced was naive CD8+ T cells from PBMCs. The cell subset or site label on this specimen signifies: CD45RA+CCR7+. These receptors were collected from a man younger than 35 in good health. Some clones in this sample may be carry-over from other donors' samples.

The gene calls are TRBV2 and TRBJ1-3, with a weak D call TRBD1 (5 bases). Looked up from germline, CDR1 is SNHLY and CDR2 is FYNNEI. The length of the CDR3 is 15 residues. Between the trimmed V and J ends, which lost 5 bases and 0 bases, there was a span of 11 bases. CDR3 in DNA: TGTGCCAGCAGTCCGGGACGGAGCTCTGGAAACACCATATATTTT. Amino acid sequence: CASSPGRSSGNTIYF. Using reference TRBV2 and TRBJ1-3 for the parts outside the CDR3, the full variable domain is EPEVTQTPSHQVTQMGQEVILRCVPISNHLYFYWYRQILGQKVEFLVSFYNNEISEKSEIFDDQFSVERPDGSNFTLKIRSTKLEDSAMYFCASSPGRSSGNTIYFGEGSWLTVV.

This clone is a singleton in its sample. The rearrangement uses TRBV9 and TRBJ2-1; 8 nucleotides align to TRBD2. Germline V gives CDR1 SGDLS, CDR2 YYNGEE. Trimming cost V 5 bases and J 10 bases; bases outside gene matches: 5. The CDR3 is 12 amino acids. The CDR3 DNA reads TGTGCCAGCAGATCACTAGCGGAAGAGCAGTTCTTC. Residues: CASRSLAEEQFF. The complete variable domain, with remaining parts taken from reference TRBV9 and TRBJ2-1, reads DSGVTQTPKHLITATGQRVTLRCSPRSGDLSVYWYQQSLDQGLQFLIQYYNGEERAKGNILERFSAQQFPDLHSELNLSSLELGDSALYFCASRSLAEEQFFGPGTRLTVL.

This clone was observed a single time. The chain recombines TRBV14 with TRBJ2-2, with 7 nucleotides matching TRBD2. The CDR3 spans 21 residues. The V segment lost 0 bases and the J segment 0 bases; nucleotides outside the gene matches: 16. Germline V CDR1 and CDR2: SGHDN, FVKESK. The CDR3 region has the DNA TGTGCCAGCAGCCAAGATAGTGACCTGCGGGGAGGGAACCCGAACACCGGGGAGCTGTTTTTT. Protein sequence: CASSQDSDLRGGNPNTGELFF.

The V gene is TRBV4-3, the J gene TRBJ1-1, with D possibly matching TRBD1 (6 bases). The CDR3 has 15 residues. V lost 0 bases and J lost 5, with 13 bases in between. Germline assignment: CDR1 LGHNA and CDR2 YSLEER. The CDR3 protein is CASSQDQGGGTEAFF. CDR3 bases: TGCGCCAGCAGCCAAGATCAAGGGGGAGGGACTGAAGCTTTCTTT.

This chain joins TRBV5-6 and TRBJ2-5; D is unresolved. Germline CDR1 reads SGHDT; CDR2 reads YYEEEE. Trimming removed 0 bases from V and 5 bases from J, with 11 bases in between. This CDR3 is built from 14 residues. The DNA for the CDR3 is TGTGCCAGCAGCTTGGCACCCCGCGAGGAGACCCAGTACTTC. Amino acid sequence: CASSLAPREETQYF.

The V gene is TRBV10-3, the J gene TRBJ2-1, with TRBD1 as a possible D gene (8 bases). V dropped 6 bases and J dropped 6 bases, with 18 bases sitting between them. The CDR3 spans 15 residues. Germline V CDR1 and CDR2: ENHRY, SYGVKD. The CDR3 sequence: CAIRVTGGGRNEQFF. Here the CDR3 DNA reads TGTGCCATCAGAGTAACAGGGGGGGGACGCAATGAGCAGTTCTTC.

Only one count was recorded for this clone. The V and J genes are TRBV4-1 and TRBJ2-5; D gene uncertain. Between the trimmed V and J ends, which lost 0 bases and 5 bases, there was a span of 10 bases. The V gene's germline CDR1 is MGHRA and CDR2 YSYEKL. This CDR3 spans 14 amino acids. The CDR3: CASSQDLAEETQYF. In DNA, the CDR3 is TGCGCCAGCAGCCAAGATTTGGCAGAGGAGACCCAGTACTTC.

The chain recombines TRBV6-6 with TRBJ1-4; no reliable D call. Germline V gene lookup returns CDR1 MNHNY and CDR2 SVGAGI (reference sequence). V gave up 6 bases and J gave up 8 bases, with 7 bases separating them. The CDR3 contains 11 residues. The CDR3 region is CASRVGEKLFF. The DNA for the CDR3 is TGTGCCAGCAGGGTCGGGGAAAAACTGTTTTTT.

The genes are TRBV4-3 and TRBJ2-7, with D hard to call. The V gene's germline CDR1 is LGHNA and CDR2 YSLEER. This CDR3 region has 17 residues. Trimming left V 4 bases short and J 1 base short, with 20 bases between. The chain's CDR3 is CASSLASEGLGSYEQYF. The CDR3 nucleotides are TGCGCCAGCAGCCTCGCCAGCGAAGGCCTCGGGTCCTACGAGCAGTACTTC.

This clone showed up just once. The V gene is TRBV28, the J gene TRBJ2-5; the D gene is possibly TRBD1 (5 bases). Between the trimmed V and J ends, which lost 3 bases and 0 bases, there was a span of 5 bases. CDR3 length: 13 amino acids. Germline V gene data show CDR1 as MDHEN and CDR2 as SYDVKM. As DNA, the CDR3 is TGTGCCAGCAGTTTGGACAACCAAGAGACCCAGTACTTC. Its translation is CASSLDNQETQYF.

The rearrangement uses TRBV4-1 and TRBJ1-1; the D gene is possibly TRBD1 (5 bases). This CDR3 comprises 19 residues. Germline assignment: CDR1 MGHRA and CDR2 YSYEKL. V lost 0 bases and J 3 bases, leaving 23 bases between the germline ends. The CDR3 DNA is TGCGCCAGCAGCCAAGATATCTTCGTGTCGGCAGGGTCGGACACTGAAGCTTTCTTT. It yields the protein CASSQDIFVSAGSDTEAFF.

This clone has only a few counts. The chain is built from TRBV13 and TRBJ1-5; 10 positions agree with TRBD1. The CDR3 length is 15 residues. The V gene end was trimmed by 4 bases and the J gene end by 2 bases; junction bases not matched to a gene: 2. Germline V gives CDR1 PRHDT, CDR2 FYEKMQ (reference sequence). CDR3 residues: CASSSGTGGNQPQHF. As DNA, the CDR3 is TGTGCCAGCAGCTCTGGGACAGGGGGCAATCAGCCCCAGCATTTT.

The chain uses TRBV27 and TRBJ2-7; possible D gene TRBD1, 5 bases. The CDR3 spans 16 residues. Looked up from germline, CDR1 is MNHEY and CDR2 is SMNVEV (reference sequence). V was pared by 4 bases and J by 3 bases, with 19 bases between. DNA for the CDR3: TGTGCCAGCAGTTCCTCGACAGACGCTATGTACTACGAGCAGTACTTC. Amino acids: CASSSSTDAMYYEQYF.